The sequence of this T cell receptor beta chain was determined in a study of blood T cell repertoires in COVID-19. On the study more broadly: The samples span acute and convalescent COVID-19 from the United States, Italy and Spain. Sample material is recorded as cDNA or gDNA derived from T cells, B-cell-depleted T cells, or PBMCs.

Original methodology: From reference gene primer amplification, estimates of nucleated cell counts were derived. Using immunoSEQ multiplex PCR, the repertoire was profiled, and TCRdb retains in-frame clones only, with some absent. V and J calls and clone size come straight from that table; D and trimming were deduced from the DNA. This sample has 250,000 to 350,000 clones, with about 88% found just once. This clone was counted only a few times. Recruited during active infection, patients (from Seattle) were subsequently followed longitudinally. Germline-derived CDR1 and CDR2 are ENHRY and SYGVKD. V was shortened by 3 bases and J by 8 bases, with 19 bases between the two germline ends. The CDR3 spans 15 residues.

This receptor was taken from a woman between 25 and 40 years old with COVID-19, enrolled during active disease. The V gene is TRBV10-3, the J gene TRBJ1-2, with D maybe TRBD1 (6 bases). Material for sequencing was peripheral blood. As DNA, the CDR3 is TGTGCCATCAGTGAAGGTCAGGGGACAATCGCGGGCTACACCTTC. This encodes CAISEGQGTIAGYTF.